This is a list of T cell receptor beta chains from one sample in a study of shared clonotypes between healthy human individuals. TCRdb keeps only in-frame clones here, not all; method: immunoSEQ multiplex PCR. The top ten hold roughly 0.14% of the sample, which has roughly 2.6 million clones, 85% to 95% seen once. Sequencing input: naive CD4+ T cells sorted from blood. These receptors came from a man between 18 and 35 years old in good health. Each CDR3 is given with its conserved first and last residue. D genes are given only for firm matches. The listing skips clone size in some rows; elsewhere it reads once, few, many or a size class.

clone_size	v_call	cdr3_length	j_call	d_call	cdr3_aa	cdr3_nt
NA	TRBV19	15	TRBJ1-1	TRBD1	CASSLIQGARTEAFF	TGTGCCAGTAGTCTTATACAGGGGGCGAGAACTGAAGCTTTCTTT
once	TRBV19	12	TRBJ1-4	NA	CASSNLNEKLFF	TGTGCCAGTAGTAATCTAAATGAAAAACTGTTTTTT
NA	TRBV5-1	14	TRBJ2-3	TRBD1	CASSNGQGTDTQYF	TGCGCCAGCAGCAACGGACAGGGCACAGATACGCAGTATTTT
NA	TRBV2	16	TRBJ2-1	TRBD2	CASSEYRTSGSGEQFF	TGTGCCAGCAGTGAATACCGGACTAGCGGGAGTGGTGAGCAGTTCTTC
NA	TRBV6-1	13	TRBJ2-7	TRBD1	CATDGTGRREQYF	TGTGCCACCGACGGGACAGGACGTCGCGAGCAGTACTTC
NA	TRBV30	13	TRBJ2-1	NA	CAWGTGSYNEQFF	TGTGCCTGGGGGACGGGTTCCTACAATGAGCAGTTCTTC
NA	TRBV18	15	TRBJ2-3	TRBD1	CASSPPGGGTDTQYF	TGTGCCAGCTCACCCCCAGGGGGCGGCACAGATACGCAGTATTTT
few	TRBV28	13	TRBJ1-5	NA	CASSLRGFQPQHF	TGTGCCAGCAGTTTGAGGGGGTTCCAGCCCCAGCATTTT
NA	TRBV25-1	13	TRBJ1-1	NA	CASGITGYTEAFF	TGTGCCAGCGGAATAACAGGGTACACTGAAGCTTTCTTT
NA	TRBV9	14	TRBJ2-7	TRBD1	CASSPWTGSYEQYF	TGTGCCAGCAGCCCGTGGACAGGGTCCTACGAGCAGTACTTC
NA	TRBV10-2	14	TRBJ1-2	NA	CASSVSSGHYGYTF	TGCGCCAGCAGTGTAAGCTCCGGGCACTATGGCTACACCTTC
NA	TRBV4-3	14	TRBJ2-1	NA	CASSQDRRYNEQFF	TGCGCCAGCAGCCAAGATAGGAGGTACAATGAGCAGTTCTTC
NA	TRBV7-2	13	TRBJ2-7	NA	CASSRRTTYEQYF	TGTGCCAGCAGCAGACGCACAACCTACGAGCAGTACTTC
once	TRBV7-2	16	TRBJ1-3	NA	CASSYGPSSTGNTIYF	TGTGCCAGCAGCTACGGACCTTCGTCAACTGGAAACACCATATATTTT
NA	TRBV5-4	15	TRBJ2-1	TRBD1	CASSLEQGAYNEQFF	TGTGCCAGCAGCTTGGAGCAGGGGGCGTACAATGAGCAGTTCTTC
once	TRBV2	15	TRBJ1-1	NA	CASSEAVGKSTEAFF	TGTGCCAGCAGTGAAGCGGTGGGCAAAAGCACTGAAGCTTTCTTT
NA	TRBV19	13	TRBJ1-2	NA	CASSFELGYGYTF	TGTGCCAGTAGTTTTGAGCTTGGCTATGGCTACACCTTC
NA	TRBV7-9	14	TRBJ2-4	TRBD1	CASSPGTGVNIQYF	TGTGCCAGCAGTCCCGGGACAGGGGTAAACATTCAGTACTTC
NA	TRBV6-5	14	TRBJ2-7	NA	CASSYSRTAYEQYF	TGTGCCAGCAGTTACTCGAGGACCGCCTACGAGCAGTACTTC
NA	TRBV11-2	13	TRBJ2-7	NA	CASSTGSGVEQYF	TGTGCCAGCAGCACGGGATCGGGGGTCGAGCAGTACTTC
NA	TRBV4-1	17	TRBJ2-1	NA	CASSARVLAELYNEQFF	TGCGCCAGCAGCGCCCGCGTGTTGGCGGAACTCTACAATGAGCAGTTCTTC
NA	TRBV19	15	TRBJ1-1	NA	CASTRGLSMNTEAFF	TGTGCCAGTACCCGTGGACTCAGCATGAACACTGAAGCTTTCTTT
NA	TRBV21-1	15	TRBJ1-5	NA	CASSKVWTFNQPQHF	TGTGCCAGCAGCAAAGTGTGGACTTTCAATCAGCCCCAGCATTTT
NA	TRBV7-9	14	TRBJ1-2	NA	CASSLTIGGHGYTF	TGTGCCAGCAGCTTAACTATCGGGGGCCATGGCTACACCTTC
once	TRBV18	14	TRBJ2-5	NA	CASSPERGQETQYF	TGTGCCAGCTCACCAGAGAGGGGCCAAGAGACCCAGTACTTC
NA	TRBV7-9	15	TRBJ2-7	TRBD2	CASSFLAGGSYEQYF	TGTGCCAGCAGCTTCCTAGCGGGAGGGTCCTACGAGCAGTACTTC
NA	TRBV28	14	TRBJ1-4	NA	CASREQGLDEKLFF	TGTGCCAGCAGGGAACAGGGTTTGGATGAAAAACTGTTTTTT
NA	TRBV27	13	TRBJ2-3	NA	CASSFGSPDTQYF	TGTGCCAGCAGTTTCGGTAGCCCAGATACGCAGTATTTT
NA	TRBV28	13	TRBJ1-4	TRBD1	CASNRQGGEKLFF	TGTGCCAGCAACCGACAGGGGGGCGAAAAACTGTTTTTT